This T cell receptor beta chain derives from a study of regulatory T cells in long-lasting Graves disease. This CDR3 comprises 13 residues. CDR1 is MNHGY and CDR2 is SVAAGI in the germline V gene. The germline V and J ends were trimmed by 3 bases and 6 bases, with 11 bases remaining between them. This clonotype came up many times. Time point meaning: newly diagnosed GD, antithyroid drugs for less than 3 months. The authors made the TCR library using RNA they extracted from PBMCs. CDR3 regions were amplified by Arm-PCR using iRepertoire HTBI primers to build TCR beta libraries. TCRdb called the multiplex PCR reads again in MiXCR, with one record for every CDR3 protein. The sample shows 450,000 to 700,000 distinct CDR3 sequences, about 14% of them seen only once. These data are also associated with another study on T cells in Graves' hyperthyroidism and ophthalmopathy. As that report states: HTBI primers drove first-round RT-PCR of the TCR CDR3.

The chain combines TRBV6-9 with TRBJ1-2; D gene uncertain. The source was peripheral blood mononuclear cells (PBMCs), collected at new diagnosis, from a patient treated with antithyroid drugs. This TCR came from a man under 40 with Graves disease. The CDR3 loop reads CASSYGFRDGYTF. CDR3 coding DNA: TGTGCCAGCAGTTACGGGTTTCGAGATGGCTACACCTTC.